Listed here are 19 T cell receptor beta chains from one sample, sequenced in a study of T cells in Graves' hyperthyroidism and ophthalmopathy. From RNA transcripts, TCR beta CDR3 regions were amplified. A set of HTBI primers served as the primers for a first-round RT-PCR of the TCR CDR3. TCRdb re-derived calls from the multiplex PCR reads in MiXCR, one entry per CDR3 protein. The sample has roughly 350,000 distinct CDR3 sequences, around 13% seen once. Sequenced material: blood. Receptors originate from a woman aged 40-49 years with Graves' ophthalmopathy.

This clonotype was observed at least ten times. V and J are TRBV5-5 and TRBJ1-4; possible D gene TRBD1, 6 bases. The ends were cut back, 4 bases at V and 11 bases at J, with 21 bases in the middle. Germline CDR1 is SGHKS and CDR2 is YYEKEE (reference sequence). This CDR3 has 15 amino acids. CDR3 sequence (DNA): TGTGCCAGCAGCCTACAGGGTCCAGCCCAGTCGAAACTGTTTTTT. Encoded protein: CASSLQGPAQSKLFF.

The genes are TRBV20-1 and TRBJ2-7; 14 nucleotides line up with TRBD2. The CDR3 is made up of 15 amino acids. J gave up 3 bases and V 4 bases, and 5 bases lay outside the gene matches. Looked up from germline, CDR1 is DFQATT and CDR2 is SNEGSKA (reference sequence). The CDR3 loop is CSAKGLAGDFYEQYF. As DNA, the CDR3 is TGCAGTGCTAAGGGACTAGCGGGAGACTTCTACGAGCAGTACTTC.

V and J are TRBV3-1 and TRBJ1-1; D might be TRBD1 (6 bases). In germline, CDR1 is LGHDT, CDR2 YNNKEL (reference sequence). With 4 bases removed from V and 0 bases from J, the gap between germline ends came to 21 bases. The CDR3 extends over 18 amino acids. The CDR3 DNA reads TGTGCCAGCAGCCCGTCCTTGAGGGGGGCTAGGGTGAACACTGAAGCTTTCTTT. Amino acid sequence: CASSPSLRGARVNTEAFF.

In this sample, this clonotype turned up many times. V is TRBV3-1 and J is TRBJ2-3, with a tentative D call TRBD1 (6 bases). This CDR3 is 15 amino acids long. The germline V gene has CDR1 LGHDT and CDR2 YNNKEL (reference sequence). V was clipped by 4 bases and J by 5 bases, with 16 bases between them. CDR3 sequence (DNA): TGTGCCAGCAGCCTTCAAAGGGGGAGAGGAGATACGCAGTATTTT. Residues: CASSLQRGRGDTQYF.

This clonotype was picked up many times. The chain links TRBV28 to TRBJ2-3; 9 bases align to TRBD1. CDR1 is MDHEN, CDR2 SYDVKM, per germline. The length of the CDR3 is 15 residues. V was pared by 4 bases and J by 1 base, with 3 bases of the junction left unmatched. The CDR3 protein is CASSSGTGRTDTQYF. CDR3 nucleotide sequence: TGTGCCAGCAGTTCCGGGACAGGGCGCACAGATACGCAGTATTTT.

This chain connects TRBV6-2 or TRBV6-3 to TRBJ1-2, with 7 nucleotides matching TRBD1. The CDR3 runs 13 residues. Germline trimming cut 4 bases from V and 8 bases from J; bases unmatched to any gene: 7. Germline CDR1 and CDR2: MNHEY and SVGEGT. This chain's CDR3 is CASSLQGQKGYTF. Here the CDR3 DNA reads TGTGCCAGCAGTTTACAGGGGCAAAAGGGCTACACCTTC.

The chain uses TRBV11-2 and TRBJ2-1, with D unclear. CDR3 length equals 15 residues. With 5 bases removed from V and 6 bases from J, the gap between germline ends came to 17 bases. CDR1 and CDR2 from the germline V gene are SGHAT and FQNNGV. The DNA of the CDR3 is TGTGCCAGCAGCGTCGCGGTAACGGATTTCAATGAGCAGTTCTTC. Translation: CASSVAVTDFNEQFF.

The CDR3 region is CASSEAVSSQETQYF. As DNA, the CDR3 is TGTGCCAGCAGTGAAGCTGTTTCTTCCCAAGAGACCCAGTACTTC. The chain has TRBV2 and TRBJ2-5, with no clear D. Trimming removed 0 bases at V and 1 base at J, with 9 bases between. Germline loops: CDR1 SNHLY, CDR2 FYNNEI. This CDR3 region has 15 residues.

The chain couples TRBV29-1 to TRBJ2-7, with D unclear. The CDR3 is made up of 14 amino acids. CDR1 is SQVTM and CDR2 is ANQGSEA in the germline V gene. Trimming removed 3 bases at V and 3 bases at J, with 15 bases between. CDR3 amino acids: CSVDTRGPDYEQYF. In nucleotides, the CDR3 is TGCAGCGTTGACACCCGTGGCCCTGACTACGAGCAGTACTTC.

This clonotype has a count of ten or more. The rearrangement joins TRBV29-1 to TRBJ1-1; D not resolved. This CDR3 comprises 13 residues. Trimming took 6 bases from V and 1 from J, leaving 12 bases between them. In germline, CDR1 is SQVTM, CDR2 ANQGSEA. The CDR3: CSVARAPNTEAFF. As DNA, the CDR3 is TGCAGCGTCGCAAGGGCCCCGAACACTGAAGCTTTCTTT.

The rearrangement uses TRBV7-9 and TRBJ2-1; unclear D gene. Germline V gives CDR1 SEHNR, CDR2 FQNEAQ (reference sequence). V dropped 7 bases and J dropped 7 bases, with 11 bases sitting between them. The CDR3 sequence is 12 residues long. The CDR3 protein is CASTLNRNEQFF. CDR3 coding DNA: TGTGCCAGCACCCTTAATCGTAATGAGCAGTTCTTC.

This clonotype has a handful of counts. As DNA, the CDR3 is TGCAGTGCTTATAGCGGGAGCTCCTACGAGCAGTACTTC. The encoded protein is CSAYSGSSYEQYF. This chain links TRBV20-1 with TRBJ2-7, with TRBD2 identical over 9 bases. The CDR3 is made up of 13 amino acids. The ends lost 5 bases at V and 0 bases at J; junction bases unmatched: 2. From germline, CDR1 is DFQATT and CDR2 SNEGSKA (reference sequence).

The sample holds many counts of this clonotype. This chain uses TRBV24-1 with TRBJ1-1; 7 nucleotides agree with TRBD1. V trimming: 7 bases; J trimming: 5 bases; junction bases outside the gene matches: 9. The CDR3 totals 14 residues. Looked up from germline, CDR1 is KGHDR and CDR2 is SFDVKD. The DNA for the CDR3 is TGTGCCACCAGCCCTACAGGGGAGAGTACTGAAGCTTTCTTT. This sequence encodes CATSPTGESTEAFF.

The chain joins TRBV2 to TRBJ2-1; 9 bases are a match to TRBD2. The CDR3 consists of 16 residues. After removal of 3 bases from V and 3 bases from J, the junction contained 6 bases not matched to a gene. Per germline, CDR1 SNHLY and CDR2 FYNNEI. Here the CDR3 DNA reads TGTGCCAGCAGTGACCCCCAAGCGGGGGGCTACAATGAGCAGTTCTTC. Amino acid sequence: CASSDPQAGGYNEQFF.

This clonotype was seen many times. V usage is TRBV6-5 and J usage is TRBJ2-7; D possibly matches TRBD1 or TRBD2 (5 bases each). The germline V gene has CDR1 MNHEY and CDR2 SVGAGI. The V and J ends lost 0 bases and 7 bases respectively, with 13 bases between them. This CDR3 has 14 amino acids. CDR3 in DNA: TGTGCCAGCAGTTACTCGGCTGGGGGACCAGAGCAGTACTTC. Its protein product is CASSYSAGGPEQYF.

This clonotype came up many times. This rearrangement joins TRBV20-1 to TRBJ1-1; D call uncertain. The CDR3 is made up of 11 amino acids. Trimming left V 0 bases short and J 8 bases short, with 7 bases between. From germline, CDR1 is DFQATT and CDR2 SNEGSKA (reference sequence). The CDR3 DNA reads TGCAGTGCTAGAGATCATACAGAAGCTTTCTTT. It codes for CSARDHTEAFF.

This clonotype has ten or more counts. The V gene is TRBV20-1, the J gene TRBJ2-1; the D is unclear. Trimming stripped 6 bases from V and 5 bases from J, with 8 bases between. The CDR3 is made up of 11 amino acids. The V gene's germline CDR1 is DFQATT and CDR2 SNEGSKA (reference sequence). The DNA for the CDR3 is TGCAGTGCCCTCGAGCACAATGAGCAGTTCTTC. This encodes CSALEHNEQFF.

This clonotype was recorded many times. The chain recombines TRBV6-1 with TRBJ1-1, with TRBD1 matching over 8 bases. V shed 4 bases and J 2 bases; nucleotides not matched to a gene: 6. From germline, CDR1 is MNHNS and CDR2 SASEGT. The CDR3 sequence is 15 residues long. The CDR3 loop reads CASSVQGQANTEAFF. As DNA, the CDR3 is TGTGCCAGCAGTGTTCAGGGACAGGCTAACACTGAAGCTTTCTTT.

CDR3 loop: CAVKGDATTDTQYF. CDR3 in DNA: TGTGCCGTCAAGGGCGACGCCACAACAGATACGCAGTATTTT. The V and J genes are TRBV10-3 and TRBJ2-3, with D unclear. Germline CDR1 is ENHRY and CDR2 is SYGVKD. The ends were cut back, 11 bases at V and 3 bases at J, with 18 bases in the middle. There are 14 residues in the CDR3.